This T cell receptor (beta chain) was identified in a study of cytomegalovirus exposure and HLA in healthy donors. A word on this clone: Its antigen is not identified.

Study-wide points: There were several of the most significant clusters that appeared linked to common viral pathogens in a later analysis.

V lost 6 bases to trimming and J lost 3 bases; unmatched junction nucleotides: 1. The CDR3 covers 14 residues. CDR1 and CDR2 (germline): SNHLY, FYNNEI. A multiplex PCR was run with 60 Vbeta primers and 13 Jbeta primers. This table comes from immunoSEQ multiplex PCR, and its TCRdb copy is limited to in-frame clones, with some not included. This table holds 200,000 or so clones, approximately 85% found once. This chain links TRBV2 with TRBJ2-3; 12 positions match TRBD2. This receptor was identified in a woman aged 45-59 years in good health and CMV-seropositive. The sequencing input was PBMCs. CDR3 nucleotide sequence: TGTGCCAGCAGAACTAGCGGGAGGACAGATACGCAGTATTTT. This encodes CASRTSGRTDTQYF.